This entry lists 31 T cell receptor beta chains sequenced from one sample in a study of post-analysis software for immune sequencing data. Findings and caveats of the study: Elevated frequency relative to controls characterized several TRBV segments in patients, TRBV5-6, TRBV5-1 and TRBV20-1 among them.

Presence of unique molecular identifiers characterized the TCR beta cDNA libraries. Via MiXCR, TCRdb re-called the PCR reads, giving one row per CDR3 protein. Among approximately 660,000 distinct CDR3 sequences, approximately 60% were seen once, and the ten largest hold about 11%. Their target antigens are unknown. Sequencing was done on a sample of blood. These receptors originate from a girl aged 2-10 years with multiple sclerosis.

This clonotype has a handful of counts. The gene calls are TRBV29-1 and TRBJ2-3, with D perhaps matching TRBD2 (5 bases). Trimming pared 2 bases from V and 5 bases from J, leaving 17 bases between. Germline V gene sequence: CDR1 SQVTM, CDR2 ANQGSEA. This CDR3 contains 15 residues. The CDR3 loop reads CSVEYAGLAGDTQYF. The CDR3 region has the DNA TGCAGCGTTGAATACGCGGGTCTAGCAGGAGATACGCAGTATTTT.

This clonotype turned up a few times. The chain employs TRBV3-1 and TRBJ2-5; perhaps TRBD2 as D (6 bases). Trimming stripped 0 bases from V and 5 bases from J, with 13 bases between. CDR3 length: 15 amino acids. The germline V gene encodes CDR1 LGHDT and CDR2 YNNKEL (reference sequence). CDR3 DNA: TGTGCCAGCAGCCAAGATCTGAGAGGGAGGGAGACCCAGTACTTC. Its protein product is CASSQDLRGRETQYF.

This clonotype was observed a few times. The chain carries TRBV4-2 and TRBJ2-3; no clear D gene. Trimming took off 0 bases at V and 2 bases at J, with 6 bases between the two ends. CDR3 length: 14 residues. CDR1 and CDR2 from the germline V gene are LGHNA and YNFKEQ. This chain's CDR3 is CASSQELITDTQYF. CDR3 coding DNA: TGTGCCAGCAGCCAAGAGCTCATCACAGATACGCAGTATTTT.

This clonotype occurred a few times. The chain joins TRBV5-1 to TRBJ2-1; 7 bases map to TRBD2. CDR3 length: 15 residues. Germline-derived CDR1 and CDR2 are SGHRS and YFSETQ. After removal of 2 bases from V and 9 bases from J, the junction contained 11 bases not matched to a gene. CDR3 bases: TGCGCCAGCAGCTTAAGCGGGGCCGTTTACGGTGAGCAGTTCTTC. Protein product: CASSLSGAVYGEQFF.

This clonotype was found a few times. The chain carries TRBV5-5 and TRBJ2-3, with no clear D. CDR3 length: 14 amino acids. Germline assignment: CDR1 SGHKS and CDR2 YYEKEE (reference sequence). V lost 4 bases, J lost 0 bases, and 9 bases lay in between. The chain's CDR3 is CASSGTPSTDTQYF. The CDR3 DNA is TGTGCCAGCAGCGGTACGCCGAGCACAGATACGCAGTATTTT.

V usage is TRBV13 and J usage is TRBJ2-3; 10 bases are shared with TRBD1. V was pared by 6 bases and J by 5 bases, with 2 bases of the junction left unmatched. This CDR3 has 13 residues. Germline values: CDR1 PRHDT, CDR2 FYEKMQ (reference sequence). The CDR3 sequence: CASSDRGLDTQYF. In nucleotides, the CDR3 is TGTGCCAGCAGTGACAGGGGGCTAGATACGCAGTATTTT.

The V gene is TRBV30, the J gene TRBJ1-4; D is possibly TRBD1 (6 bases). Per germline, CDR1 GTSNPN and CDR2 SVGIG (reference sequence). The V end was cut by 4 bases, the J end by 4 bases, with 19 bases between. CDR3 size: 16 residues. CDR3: CAWNDLRDTINEKLFF. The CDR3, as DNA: TGTGCCTGGAACGACTTACGGGACACGATTAATGAAAAACTGTTTTTT.

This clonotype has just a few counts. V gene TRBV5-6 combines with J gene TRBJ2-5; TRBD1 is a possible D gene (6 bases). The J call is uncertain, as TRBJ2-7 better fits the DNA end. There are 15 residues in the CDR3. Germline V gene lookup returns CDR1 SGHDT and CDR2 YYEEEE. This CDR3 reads CASSPCRQDPCEQYF. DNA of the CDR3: TGTGCCAGCAGCCCATGCCGACAGGACCCTTGCGAGCAGTACTTC.

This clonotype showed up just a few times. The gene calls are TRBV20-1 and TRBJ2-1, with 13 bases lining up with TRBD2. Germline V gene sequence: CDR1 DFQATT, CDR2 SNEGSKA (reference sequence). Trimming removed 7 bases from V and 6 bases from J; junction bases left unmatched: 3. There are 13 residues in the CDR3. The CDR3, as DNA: TGCAGTGTTTGGACTAGCGGGAGCAATGAGCAGTTCTTC. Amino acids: CSVWTSGSNEQFF.

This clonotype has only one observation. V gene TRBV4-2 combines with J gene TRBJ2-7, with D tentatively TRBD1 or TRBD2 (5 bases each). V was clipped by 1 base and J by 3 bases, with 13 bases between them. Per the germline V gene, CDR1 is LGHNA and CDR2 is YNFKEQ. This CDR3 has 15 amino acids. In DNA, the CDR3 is TGTGCCAGCAGCCAAGGACAGTCGGGGCTCTACGAGCAGTACTTC. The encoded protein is CASSQGQSGLYEQYF.

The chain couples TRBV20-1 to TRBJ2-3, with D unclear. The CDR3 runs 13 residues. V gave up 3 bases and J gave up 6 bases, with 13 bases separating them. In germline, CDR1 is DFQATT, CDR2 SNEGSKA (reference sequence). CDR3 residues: CSASRSSPDTQYF. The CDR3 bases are TGCAGTGCTAGTCGATCTAGTCCTGATACGCAGTATTTT.

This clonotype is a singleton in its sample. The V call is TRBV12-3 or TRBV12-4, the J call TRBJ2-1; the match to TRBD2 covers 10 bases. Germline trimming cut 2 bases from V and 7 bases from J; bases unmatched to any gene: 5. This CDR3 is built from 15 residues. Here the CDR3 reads CASSLIASGSNEQFF. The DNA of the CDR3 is TGTGCCAGCAGTTTAATCGCTAGCGGGAGTAATGAGCAGTTCTTC.

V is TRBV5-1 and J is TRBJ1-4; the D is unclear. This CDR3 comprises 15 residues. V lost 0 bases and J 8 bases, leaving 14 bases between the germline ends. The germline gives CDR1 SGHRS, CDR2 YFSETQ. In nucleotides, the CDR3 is TGCGCCAGCAGCTTGGGGGCGGCCGGTAAAGAAAAACTGTTTTTT. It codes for CASSLGAAGKEKLFF.

The CDR3 region has the DNA TGCAGTGCTAGCCATGGGACAGGGCATTACGAGCAGTACTTC. It translates to CSASHGTGHYEQYF. The V and J genes are TRBV20-1 and TRBJ2-5; 9 bases fit TRBD1. The tail of the sequence fits TRBJ2-7 better, so the J call may be wrong. The CDR3 is made up of 14 amino acids. Germline assignment: CDR1 DFQATT and CDR2 SNEGSKA (reference sequence).

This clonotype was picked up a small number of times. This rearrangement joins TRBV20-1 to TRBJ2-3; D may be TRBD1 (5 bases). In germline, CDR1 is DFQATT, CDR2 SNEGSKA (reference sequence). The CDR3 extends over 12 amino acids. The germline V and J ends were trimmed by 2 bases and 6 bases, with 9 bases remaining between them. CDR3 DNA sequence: TGCAGTGCTAGAAAGTCAGGGGATACGCAGTATTTT. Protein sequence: CSARKSGDTQYF.

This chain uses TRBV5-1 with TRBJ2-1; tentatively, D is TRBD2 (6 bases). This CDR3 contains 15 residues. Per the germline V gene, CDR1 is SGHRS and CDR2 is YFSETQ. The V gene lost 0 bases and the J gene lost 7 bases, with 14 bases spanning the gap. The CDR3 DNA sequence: TGCGCCAGCAGCTTGGGAGGGGCGGGGTGGAATGAGCAGTTCTTC. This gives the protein CASSLGGAGWNEQFF.

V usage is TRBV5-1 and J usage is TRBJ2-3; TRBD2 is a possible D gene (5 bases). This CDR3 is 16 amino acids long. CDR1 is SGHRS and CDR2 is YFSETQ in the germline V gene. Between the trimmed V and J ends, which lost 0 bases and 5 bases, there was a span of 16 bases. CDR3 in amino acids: CASSLGTGLGRDTQYF. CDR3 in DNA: TGCGCCAGCAGCTTGGGGACGGGATTAGGACGAGATACGCAGTATTTT. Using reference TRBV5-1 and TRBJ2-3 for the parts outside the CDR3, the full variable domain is KAGVTQTPRYLIKTRGQQVTLSCSPISGHRSVSWYQQTPGQGLQFLFEYFSETQRNKGNFPGRFSGRQFSNSRSEMNVSTLELGDSALYLCASSLGTGLGRDTQYFGPGTRLTVL.

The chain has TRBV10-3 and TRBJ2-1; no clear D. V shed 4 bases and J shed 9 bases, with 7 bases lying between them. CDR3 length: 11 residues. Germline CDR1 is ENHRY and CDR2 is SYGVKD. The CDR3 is CAISGAGEQFF. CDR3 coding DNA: TGTGCCATCAGTGGGGCAGGTGAGCAGTTCTTC.

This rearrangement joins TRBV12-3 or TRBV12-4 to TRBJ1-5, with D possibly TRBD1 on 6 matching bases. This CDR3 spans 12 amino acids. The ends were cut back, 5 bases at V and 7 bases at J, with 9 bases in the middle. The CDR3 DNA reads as TGTGCCAGCAGTACAGGGCCCCAGCCCCAGCATTTT. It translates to CASSTGPQPQHF.

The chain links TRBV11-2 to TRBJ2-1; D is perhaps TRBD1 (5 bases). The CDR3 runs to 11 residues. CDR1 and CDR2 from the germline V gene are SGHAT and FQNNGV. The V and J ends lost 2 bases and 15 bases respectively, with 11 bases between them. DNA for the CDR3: TGTGCCAGCAGCTTAAAGACAGTACCGTTCTTC. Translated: CASSLKTVPFF.

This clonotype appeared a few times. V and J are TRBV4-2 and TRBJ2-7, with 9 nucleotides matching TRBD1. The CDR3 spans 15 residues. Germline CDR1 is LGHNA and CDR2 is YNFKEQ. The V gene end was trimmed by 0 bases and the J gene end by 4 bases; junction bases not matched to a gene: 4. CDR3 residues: CASSQEGGQGYEQYF. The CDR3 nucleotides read TGTGCCAGCAGCCAAGAAGGCGGACAGGGGTACGAGCAGTACTTC.

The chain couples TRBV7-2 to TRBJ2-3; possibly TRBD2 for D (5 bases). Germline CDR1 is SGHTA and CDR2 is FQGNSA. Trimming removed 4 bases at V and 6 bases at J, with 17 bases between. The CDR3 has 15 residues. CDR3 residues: CASSSGITSFDTQYF. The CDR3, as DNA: TGTGCCAGCAGCTCAGGAATTACTAGTTTCGATACGCAGTATTTT.

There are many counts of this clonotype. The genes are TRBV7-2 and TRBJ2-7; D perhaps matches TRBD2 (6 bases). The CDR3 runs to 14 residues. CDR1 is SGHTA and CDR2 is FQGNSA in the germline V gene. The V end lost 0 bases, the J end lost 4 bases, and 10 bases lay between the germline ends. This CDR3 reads CASSLAGGGYEQYF. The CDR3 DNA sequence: TGTGCCAGCAGCTTAGCGGGAGGAGGATACGAGCAGTACTTC.

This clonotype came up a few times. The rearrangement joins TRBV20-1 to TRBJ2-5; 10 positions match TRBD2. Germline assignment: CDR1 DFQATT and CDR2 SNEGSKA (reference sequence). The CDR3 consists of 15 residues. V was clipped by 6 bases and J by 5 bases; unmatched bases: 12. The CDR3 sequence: CSATRTSGWGETQYF. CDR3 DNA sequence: TGCAGTGCAACCCGGACTAGCGGCTGGGGGGAGACCCAGTACTTC.

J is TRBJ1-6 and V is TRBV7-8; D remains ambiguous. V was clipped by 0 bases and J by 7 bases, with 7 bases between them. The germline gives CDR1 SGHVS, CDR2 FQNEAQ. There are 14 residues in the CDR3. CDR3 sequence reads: CASSLASPNSPLHF. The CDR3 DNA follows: TGTGCCAGCAGCTTAGCGAGCCCGAATTCACCCCTCCACTTT.

CDR3 nucleotide sequence: TGTGCCAGCACAGAGACAGATCTAGAGACCCAGTACTTC. It specifies CASTETDLETQYF. The rearrangement uses TRBV6-6 and TRBJ2-5, with TRBD1 as a possible D gene (5 bases). This CDR3 has 13 amino acids. Germline CDR1 reads MNHNY; CDR2 reads SVGAGI (reference sequence). V was pared by 7 bases and J by 4 bases, with 13 bases between.

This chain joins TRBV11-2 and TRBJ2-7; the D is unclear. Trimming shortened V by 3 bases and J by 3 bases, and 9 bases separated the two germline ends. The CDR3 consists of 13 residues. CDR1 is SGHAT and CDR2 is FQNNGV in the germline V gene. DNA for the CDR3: TGTGCCAGCAGCTTTATCCGAGGCTACGAGCAGTACTTC. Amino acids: CASSFIRGYEQYF.

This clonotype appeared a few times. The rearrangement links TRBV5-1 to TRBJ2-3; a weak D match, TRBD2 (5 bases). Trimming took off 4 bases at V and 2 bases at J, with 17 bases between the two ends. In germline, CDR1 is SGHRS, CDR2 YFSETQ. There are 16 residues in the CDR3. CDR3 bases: TGCGCCAGCAGCCGAGACGGGGTAGCGACCACAGATACGCAGTATTTT. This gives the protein CASSRDGVATTDTQYF.

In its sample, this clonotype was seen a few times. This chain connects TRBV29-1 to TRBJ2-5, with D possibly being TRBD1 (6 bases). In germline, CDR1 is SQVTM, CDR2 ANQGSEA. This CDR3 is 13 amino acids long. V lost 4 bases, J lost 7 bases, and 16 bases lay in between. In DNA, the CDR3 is TGCAGCGTTGGAGCAGGGGAGTGGATGACCCAGTACTTC. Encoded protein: CSVGAGEWMTQYF.

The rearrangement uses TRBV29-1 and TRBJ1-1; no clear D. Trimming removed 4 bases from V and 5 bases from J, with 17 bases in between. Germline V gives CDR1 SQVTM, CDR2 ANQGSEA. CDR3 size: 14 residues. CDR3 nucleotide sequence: TGCAGCGTTGGACCAGCAAGGGCGCGTACTGAAGCTTTCTTT. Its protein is CSVGPARARTEAFF.

In nucleotides, the CDR3 is TGTGCCAGCAGCCAAGATAGGGGGAGACTTACCCACGAGCAGTACTTC. This translates into CASSQDRGRLTHEQYF. The V call is TRBV4-2, the J call TRBJ2-5; perhaps TRBD1 as D (6 bases). TRBJ2-7 matches the DNA end more closely, so the J call is doubtful. CDR3 size: 16 residues. Germline CDR1 reads LGHNA; CDR2 reads YNFKEQ.